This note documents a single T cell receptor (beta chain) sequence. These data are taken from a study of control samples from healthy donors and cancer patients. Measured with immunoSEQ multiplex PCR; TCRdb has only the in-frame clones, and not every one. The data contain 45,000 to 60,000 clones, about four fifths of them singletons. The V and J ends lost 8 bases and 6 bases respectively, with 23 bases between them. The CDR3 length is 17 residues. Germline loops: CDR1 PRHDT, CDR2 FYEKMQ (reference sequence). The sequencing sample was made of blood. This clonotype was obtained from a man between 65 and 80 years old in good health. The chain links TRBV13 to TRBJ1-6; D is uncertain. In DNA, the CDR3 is TGTGCCAGCTCACTCTCCGGGTGGAGACCGTTTAATTCACCCCTCCACTTT. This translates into CASSLSGWRPFNSPLHF.